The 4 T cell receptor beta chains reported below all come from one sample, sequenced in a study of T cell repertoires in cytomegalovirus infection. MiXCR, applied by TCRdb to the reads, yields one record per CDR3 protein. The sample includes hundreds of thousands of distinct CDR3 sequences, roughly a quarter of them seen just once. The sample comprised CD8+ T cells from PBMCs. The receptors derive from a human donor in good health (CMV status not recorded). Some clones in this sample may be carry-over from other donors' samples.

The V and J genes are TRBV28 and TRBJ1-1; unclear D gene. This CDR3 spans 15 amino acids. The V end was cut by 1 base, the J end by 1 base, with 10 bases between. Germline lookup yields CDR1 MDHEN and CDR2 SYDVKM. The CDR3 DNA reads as TGTGCCAGCAGTTTATACGCAGAGCCGAACACTGAAGCTTTCTTT. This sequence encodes CASSLYAEPNTEAFF.

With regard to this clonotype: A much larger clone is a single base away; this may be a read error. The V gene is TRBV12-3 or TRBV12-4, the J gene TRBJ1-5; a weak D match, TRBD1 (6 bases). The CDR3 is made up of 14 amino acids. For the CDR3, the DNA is TGTGTCAGCAGCCAGGGGAAGGGCAATCAGCCCCAGCATTTT. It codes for CVSSQGKGNQPQHF.

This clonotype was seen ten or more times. The CDR3 spells CASSLEKVEAFF. CDR3 nucleotides: TGTGCCAGCAGCTTAGAGAAGGTTGAAGCTTTCTTT. This sequence joins TRBV11-1 and TRBJ1-1; D is unclear. Germline-derived CDR1 and CDR2 are SGHAT and FQDESV (reference sequence). CDR3 size: 12 residues. Deletions cut 1 base from V and 7 bases from J, with 7 bases between.

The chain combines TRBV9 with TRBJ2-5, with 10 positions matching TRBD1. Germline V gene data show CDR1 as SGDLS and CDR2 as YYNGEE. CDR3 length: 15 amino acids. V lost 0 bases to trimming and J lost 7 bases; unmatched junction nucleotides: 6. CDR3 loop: CASSVVGTGVGTQYF. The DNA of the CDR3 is TGTGCCAGCAGCGTAGTAGGGACAGGGGTGGGGACCCAGTACTTC.